This T cell receptor beta chain came from a study of early stage breast cancer tumors. Germline loops: CDR1 KGHSH, CDR2 LQKENI. Trimming took 0 bases from V and 4 from J; bases not matched to a gene: 5. This CDR3 comprises 16 residues. Some clones are missing from TCRdb's copy, which holds only in-frame ones; the method was immunoSEQ multiplex PCR. The sample shows around 25,000 clones, about 67% of them seen only once. Sequences were obtained from breast tumor tissue. The rearrangement joins TRBV18 to TRBJ1-2; 10 bases map to TRBD1. The sequence was collected from a person in their sixties or seventies with breast cancer. The CDR3 loop is CASSPPGQGPFYGYTF. The CDR3 bases are TGTGCCAGCTCACCACCGGGACAGGGGCCCTTCTATGGCTACACCTTC.